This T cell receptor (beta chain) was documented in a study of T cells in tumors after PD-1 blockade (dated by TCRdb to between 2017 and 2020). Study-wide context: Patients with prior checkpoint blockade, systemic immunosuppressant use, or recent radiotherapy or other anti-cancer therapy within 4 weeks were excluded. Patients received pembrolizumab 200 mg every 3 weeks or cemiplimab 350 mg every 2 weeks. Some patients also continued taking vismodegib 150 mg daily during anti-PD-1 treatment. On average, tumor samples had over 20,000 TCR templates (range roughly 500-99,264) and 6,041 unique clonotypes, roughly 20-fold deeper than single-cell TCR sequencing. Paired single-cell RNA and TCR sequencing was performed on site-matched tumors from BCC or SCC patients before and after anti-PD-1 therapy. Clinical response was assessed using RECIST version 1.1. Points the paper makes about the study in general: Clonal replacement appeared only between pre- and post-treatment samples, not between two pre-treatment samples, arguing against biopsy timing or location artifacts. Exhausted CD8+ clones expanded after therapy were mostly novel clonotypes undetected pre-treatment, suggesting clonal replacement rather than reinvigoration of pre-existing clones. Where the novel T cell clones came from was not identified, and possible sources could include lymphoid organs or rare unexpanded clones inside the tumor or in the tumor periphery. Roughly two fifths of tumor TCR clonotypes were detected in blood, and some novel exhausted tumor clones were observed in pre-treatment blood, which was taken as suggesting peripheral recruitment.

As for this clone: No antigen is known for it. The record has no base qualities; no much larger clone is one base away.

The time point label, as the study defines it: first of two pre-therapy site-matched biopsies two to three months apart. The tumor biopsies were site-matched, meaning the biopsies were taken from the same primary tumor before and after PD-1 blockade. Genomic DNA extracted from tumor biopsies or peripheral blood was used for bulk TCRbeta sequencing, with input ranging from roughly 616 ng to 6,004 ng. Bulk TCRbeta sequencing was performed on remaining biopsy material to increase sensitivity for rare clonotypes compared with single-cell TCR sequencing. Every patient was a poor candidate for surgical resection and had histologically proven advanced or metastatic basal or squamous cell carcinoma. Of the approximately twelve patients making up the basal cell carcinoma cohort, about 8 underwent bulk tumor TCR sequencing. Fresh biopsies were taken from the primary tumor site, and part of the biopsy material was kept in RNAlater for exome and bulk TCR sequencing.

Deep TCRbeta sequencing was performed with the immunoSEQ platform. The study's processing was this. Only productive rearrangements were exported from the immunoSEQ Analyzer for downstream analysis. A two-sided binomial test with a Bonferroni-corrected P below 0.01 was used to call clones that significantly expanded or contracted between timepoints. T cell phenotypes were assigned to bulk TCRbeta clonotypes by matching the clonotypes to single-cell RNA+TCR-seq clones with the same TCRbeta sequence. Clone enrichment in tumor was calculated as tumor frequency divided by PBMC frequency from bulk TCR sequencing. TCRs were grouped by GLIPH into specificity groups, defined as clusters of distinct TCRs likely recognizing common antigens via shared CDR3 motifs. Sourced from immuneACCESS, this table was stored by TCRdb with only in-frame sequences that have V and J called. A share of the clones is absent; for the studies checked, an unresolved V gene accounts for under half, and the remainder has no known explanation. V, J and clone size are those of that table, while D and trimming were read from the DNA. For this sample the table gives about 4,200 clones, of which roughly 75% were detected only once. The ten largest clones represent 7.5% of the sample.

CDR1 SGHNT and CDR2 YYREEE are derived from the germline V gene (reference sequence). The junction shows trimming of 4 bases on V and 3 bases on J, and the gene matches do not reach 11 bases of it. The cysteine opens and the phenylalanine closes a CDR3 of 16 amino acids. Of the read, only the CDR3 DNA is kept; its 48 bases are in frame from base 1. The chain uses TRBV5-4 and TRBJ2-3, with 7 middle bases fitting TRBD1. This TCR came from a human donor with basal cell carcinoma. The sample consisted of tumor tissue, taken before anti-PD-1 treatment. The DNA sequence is TGTGCCAGCAGCCCCTCAGGGGGAAGGGGTACAGATACGCAGTATTTT. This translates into CASSPSGGRGTDTQYF.